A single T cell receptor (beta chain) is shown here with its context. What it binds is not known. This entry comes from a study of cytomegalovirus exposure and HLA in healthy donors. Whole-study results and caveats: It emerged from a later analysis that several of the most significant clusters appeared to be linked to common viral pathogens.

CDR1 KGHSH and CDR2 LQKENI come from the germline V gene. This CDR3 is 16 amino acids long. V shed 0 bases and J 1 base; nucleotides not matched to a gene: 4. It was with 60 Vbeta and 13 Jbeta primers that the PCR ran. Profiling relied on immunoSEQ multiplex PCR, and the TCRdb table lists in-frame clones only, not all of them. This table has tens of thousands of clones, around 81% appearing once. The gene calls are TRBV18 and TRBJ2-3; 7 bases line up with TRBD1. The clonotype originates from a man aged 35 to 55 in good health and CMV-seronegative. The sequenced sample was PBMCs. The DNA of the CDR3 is TGTGCCAGCTCACCACCGGCAGGGGGAGGCACAGATACGCAGTATTTT. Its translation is CASSPPAGGGTDTQYF.